Below, 20 T cell receptor beta chains from the same sample are listed, as sequenced in a study of T cells after yellow fever vaccination. MiXCR was run by TCRdb on the 5' RACE reads, yielding one entry per CDR3 protein. The sample consists of a few hundred thousand distinct CDR3 sequences, roughly 7.5% of them appearing once. Specimen: PBMCs, collected roughly 47 days after the first yellow fever vaccination. The receptors stem from a man in his late teens or twenties who received the YFV17D yellow fever vaccine.

The chain uses TRBV5-4 and TRBJ2-3; 13 bases line up with TRBD2. Germline V gene data show CDR1 as SGHNT and CDR2 as YYREEE (reference sequence). The J segment lost 11 bases and the V segment lost 6 bases, leaving 15 bases of the junction unmatched. The CDR3 loop spans 16 amino acids. CDR3 sequence: CASTGGTSGESEEQYF. DNA for the CDR3: TGTGCCAGCACGGGGGGGACTAGCGGGGAGTCAGAAGAGCAGTATTTT.

This clonotype was detected a few times. V gene TRBV28 combines with J gene TRBJ1-5; D remains ambiguous. Trimming removed 6 bases at V and 3 bases at J, with 9 bases between. Germline V lookup: CDR1 MDHEN, CDR2 SYDVKM. The CDR3 is made up of 13 amino acids. The CDR3 sequence is CASRTVFNQPQHF. The CDR3 DNA follows: TGTGCCAGCAGAACGGTCTTCAATCAGCCCCAGCATTTT.

This rearrangement joins TRBV2 to TRBJ2-2; D might be TRBD1 (7 bases). Trimming removed 9 bases from V and 5 bases from J, with 16 bases in between. The CDR3 sequence is 14 residues long. The germline V gene encodes CDR1 SNHLY and CDR2 FYNNEI. The CDR3, as DNA: TGTGCCAGTCAGGAGGGGGCTCCTACCGGGGAGCTGTTTTTT. It codes for CASQEGAPTGELFF.

The gene calls are TRBV6-1 and TRBJ2-5, with TRBD2 matching over 10 bases. V trimming: 5 bases; J trimming: 5 bases; junction bases outside the gene matches: 14. The CDR3 spans 17 residues. The germline V gene has CDR1 MNHNS and CDR2 SASEGT. The CDR3 nucleotides read TGTGCCAGCAGTAGGACTAGCGGCCGGGAGGATGGGGAGACCCAGTACTTC. Translating gives CASSRTSGREDGETQYF.

This clonotype was found many times. The V call is TRBV7-9, the J call TRBJ2-4, with D unclear. Trimming cost V 1 base and J 5 bases, with 9 bases left between them. The CDR3 contains 14 residues. Germline CDR1 SEHNR, CDR2 FQNEAQ (reference sequence). The CDR3 coding sequence is TGTGCCAGCAGCTTAGTGGGCCCTCAAAACATTCAGTACTTC. It encodes CASSLVGPQNIQYF.

Details on this clonotype: One end of the junction does not line up with germline, which may come from a read error. The V call is TRBV3-1, the J call TRBJ2-7, with D unclear. CDR3 length: 12 residues. Germline CDR1 is LGHDT and CDR2 is YNNKEL (reference sequence). The CDR3 loop is CASSQGPGNGHF. Written as DNA, the CDR3 is TGTGCCAGCAGCCAAGGTCCTGGAAACGGACACTTC.

This clonotype has a count of ten or more. CDR3 nucleotide sequence: TGTGCCAGCAGCTTCCGGGGGGGACGGACCGGGGAGCTGTTTTTT. Protein sequence: CASSFRGGRTGELFF. The chain uses TRBV7-2 and TRBJ2-2, with 8 bases identical to TRBD2. In germline, CDR1 is SGHTA, CDR2 FQGNSA. The CDR3 runs to 15 residues. The J segment lost 5 bases and the V segment lost 3 bases, leaving 5 bases of the junction unmatched.

The chain has TRBV28 and TRBJ1-5; no reliable D call. Per the germline V gene, CDR1 is MDHEN and CDR2 is SYDVKM. The CDR3 runs to 15 residues. The V and J ends lost 7 bases and 2 bases respectively, with 15 bases between them. The CDR3 DNA reads TGTGCCAGCACCAGCGAGGGAACCGGCAATCAGCCCCAGCATTTT. Its translation is CASTSEGTGNQPQHF.

Concerning this clonotype itself: At one of its ends the junction is not consistent with the germline gene, which may arise from a read error. The chain carries TRBV7-7 and TRBJ2-1; tentatively, D is TRBD1 or TRBD2 (6 bases each). Germline values: CDR1 SSHAT, CDR2 FNYEAQ (reference sequence). The CDR3 sequence is 16 residues long. The CDR3 DNA sequence: TGTGCTAGCAGCTTAGCTTTCGGGGGCGGTTACAATGAGCAGTTCTTC. Protein: CASSLAFGGGYNEQFF.

The table lists this clonotype with a few counts. DNA of the CDR3: TGTGCCGGGATGGGGGGCACCTACAATGAGCAGTTCTTC. This sequence encodes CAGMGGTYNEQFF. The chain couples TRBV7-2 to TRBJ2-1; D assignment may be TRBD1 or TRBD2 (6 bases each). Germline CDR1 reads SGHTA; CDR2 reads FQGNSA. The CDR3 is made up of 13 amino acids. Trimming left V 11 bases short and J 2 bases short, with 13 bases between.

The J gene is TRBJ2-7, the V gene TRBV20-1; D call uncertain. The CDR3 covers 13 residues. The V gene lost 1 base and the J gene lost 2 bases, with 9 bases spanning the gap. CDR1 and CDR2 (germline): DFQATT, SNEGSKA (reference sequence). The CDR3 here is CSARVLAPYEQYF. The CDR3 DNA sequence: TGCAGTGCTAGAGTATTGGCACCCTACGAGCAGTACTTC.

This clonotype occurred a few times. The chain uses TRBV10-3 and TRBJ2-6, with D perhaps TRBD1 (5 bases). Trimming cost V 7 bases and J 0 bases, with 10 bases left between them. The CDR3 consists of 15 residues. Germline CDR1 ENHRY, CDR2 SYGVKD. The CDR3 region has the DNA TGTGCCATCAACGCAGGGCCCTCTGGGGCCAACGTCCTGACTTTC. Amino acids: CAINAGPSGANVLTF.

This chain connects TRBV7-3 to TRBJ2-5; TRBD1 matches at 8 bases. The CDR3 runs to 15 residues. Trimming took 5 bases from V and 5 from J; bases not matched to a gene: 10. CDR1 is SGHTA, CDR2 FQGTGA, per germline. CDR3 residues: CASSPSDRAWETQYF. For the CDR3, the DNA is TGTGCCAGCAGCCCTTCGGACAGGGCCTGGGAGACCCAGTACTTC.

This clonotype appeared a few times. This chain connects TRBV5-1 to TRBJ2-3; D is perhaps TRBD2 (6 bases). V was cut by 4 bases and J by 0 bases, with 15 bases left in between. CDR1 and CDR2 from the germline V gene are SGHRS and YFSETQ. The CDR3 has 16 residues. The CDR3 DNA follows: TGCGCCAGCAGCCCGACGGGCGGGGCTAGCACAGATACGCAGTATTTT. It translates to CASSPTGGASTDTQYF.

The sample holds many counts of this clonotype. The chain is built from TRBV7-3 and TRBJ1-1; tentative D call: TRBD1 (5 bases). The CDR3 totals 12 residues. Germline CDR1 is SGHTA and CDR2 is FQGTGA. V lost 5 bases and J 9 bases, leaving 13 bases between the germline ends. The CDR3 DNA follows: TGTGCCAGCAGCACGGGGCCAGGGCAAGCTTTCTTT. Its protein is CASSTGPGQAFF.

This clonotype was observed a few times. V and J are TRBV21-1 and TRBJ2-5; the table gives TRBD1 as D, unverified against the DNA. TRBV21-1 counts as a pseudogene. The CDR3 has 18 amino acids. The CDR3 is CASSRVVRGQGLVRAQYF. CDR3 sequence (DNA): TGTGCCAGCAGCAGGGTCGTAAGGGGACAGGGGCTTGTCAGGGCCCAGTACTTC.

This clonotype was recorded a few times. This chain connects TRBV20-1 to TRBJ1-2; 8 bases are a match to TRBD1. This CDR3 has 14 amino acids. J gave up 4 bases and V 6 bases, and 10 bases lay outside the gene matches. Germline V gene lookup returns CDR1 DFQATT and CDR2 SNEGSKA (reference sequence). CDR3 sequence: CSAVRTGISYGYTF. The CDR3, as DNA: TGCAGTGCCGTCCGGACAGGGATATCCTATGGCTACACCTTC.

The CDR3 loop reads CASSQSPGQDTDTQYF. DNA of the CDR3: TGTGCCAGCAGCCAATCCCCGGGACAGGACACAGATACGCAGTATTTT. This rearrangement joins TRBV4-2 to TRBJ2-3; 8 bases agree with TRBD1. Germline CDR1 LGHNA, CDR2 YNFKEQ. V lost 2 bases to trimming and J lost 2 bases; unmatched junction nucleotides: 6. The CDR3 has 16 residues.

This clonotype appeared a few times. The rearrangement uses TRBV6-2 or TRBV6-3 and TRBJ2-5; possibly TRBD1 for D (6 bases). The V and J ends lost 5 bases and 4 bases respectively, with 11 bases between them. CDR1 is MNHEY and CDR2 is SVGEGT in the germline V gene. This CDR3 has 13 residues. CDR3 residues: CASSKGQGETQYF. DNA for the CDR3: TGTGCCAGCAGTAAGGGACAAGGAGAGACCCAGTACTTC.

The J gene is TRBJ2-5, the V gene TRBV5-4; possible D gene TRBD2, 7 bases. The germline V gene has CDR1 SGHNT and CDR2 YYREEE (reference sequence). V lost 0 bases to trimming and J lost 4 bases, with 13 bases between them. The CDR3 length is 15 residues. In nucleotides, the CDR3 is TGTGCCAGCAGCTTGGCCCGGGGGGCGGTAGAGACCCAGTACTTC. It is translated as CASSLARGAVETQYF.